This T cell receptor (beta chain) was observed in a study of blood T cells in healthy people across ages. Turning to the study itself: Template switching recovered approximately one barcoded beta molecule for every two T cells. Overall study results and limits: Greater diversity and more naive CD4+ cells were seen in long-lived donors than in aged donors. Diversity figures derived from one million T cells were judged to underestimate the true value.

Between the trimmed V and J ends, which lost 3 bases and 2 bases, there was a span of 21 bases. This CDR3 is built from 17 residues. Germline CDR1 DFQATT, CDR2 SNEGSKA (reference sequence). Primed by a sample-barcoded 5' primer and a J-beta primer mix, a second PCR proceeded for roughly 7 to 12 cycles. Every single cDNA molecule received a tag from a template-switch adaptor with 12 random nucleotides. TCRdb fed the 5' RACE reads into MiXCR, producing one record per CDR3 protein. This repertoire shows 1.5 million to 2 million distinct CDR3 sequences, about 35% found once; its top ten account for around 10%. As to this clonotype: Its antigen is not identified.

V and J are TRBV20-1 and TRBJ2-3, with TRBD2 as a possible D gene (7 bases). The sample taken for sequencing was blood. The clonotype comes from a woman under 40 in good health. The CDR3 sequence: CSASRGGRQLYTDTQYF. The CDR3 DNA reads as TGCAGTGCTAGTAGGGGGGGACGCCAACTCTACACAGATACGCAGTATTTT.